The T cell receptor (beta chain) described here comes from a study of cytomegalovirus exposure and HLA in healthy donors. CDR1 is SGHTA and CDR2 is FQGTGA in the germline V gene. The CDR3 is 13 amino acids. The V gene end was trimmed by 5 bases and the J gene end by 2 bases; junction bases not matched to a gene: 1. This clone was seen once. Its antigen is currently unknown. Study-level findings and limits: Association of 15,000 to 20,000 TCR beta sequences with HLA alleles was found at 0.05 false discovery rate in a later analysis. A link between a missense DCLRE1C variant and TCR beta V- and J-gene trimming emerged from a later analysis.

PCR primers comprised 60 Vbeta and 13 Jbeta primers. Sequencing used immunoSEQ multiplex PCR; TCRdb keeps in-frame clones, though not all of them. The sample has 170,000 or so clones, around 80% seen once. The chain couples TRBV7-3 to TRBJ2-3; 7 bases align to TRBD2. The TCR originated in a man aged 18 to 30 in good health and CMV-seronegative. Input material: PBMCs. The CDR3 coding sequence is TGTGCCAGCAGCCGGGACTACACAGATACGCAGTATTTT. Encoded protein: CASSRDYTDTQYF.